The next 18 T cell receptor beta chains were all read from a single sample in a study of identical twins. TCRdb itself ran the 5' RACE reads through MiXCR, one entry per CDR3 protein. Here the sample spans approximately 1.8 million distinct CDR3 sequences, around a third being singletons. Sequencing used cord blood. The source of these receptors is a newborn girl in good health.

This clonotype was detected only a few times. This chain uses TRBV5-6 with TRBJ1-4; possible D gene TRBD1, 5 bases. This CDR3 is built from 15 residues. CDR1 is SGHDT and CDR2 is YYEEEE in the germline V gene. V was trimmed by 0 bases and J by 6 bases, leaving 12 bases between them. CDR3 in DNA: TGTGCCAGCAGCTTGGGAGGACGGGGCGATGAAAAACTGTTTTTT. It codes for CASSLGGRGDEKLFF. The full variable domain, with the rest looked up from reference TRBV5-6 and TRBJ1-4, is DAGVTQSPTHLIKTRGQQVTLRCSPKSGHDTVSWYQQALGQGPQFIFQYYEEEERQRGNFPDRFSGHQFPNYSSELNVNALLLGDSALYLCASSLGGRGDEKLFFGSGTQLSVL.

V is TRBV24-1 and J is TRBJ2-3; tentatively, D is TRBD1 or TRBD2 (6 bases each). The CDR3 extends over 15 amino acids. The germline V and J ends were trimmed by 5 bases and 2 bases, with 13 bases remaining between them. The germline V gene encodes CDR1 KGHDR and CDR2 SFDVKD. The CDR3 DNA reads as TGTGCCACCAGTGGCCAAGGGGGGCCCACAGATACGCAGTATTTT. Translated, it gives CATSGQGGPTDTQYF.

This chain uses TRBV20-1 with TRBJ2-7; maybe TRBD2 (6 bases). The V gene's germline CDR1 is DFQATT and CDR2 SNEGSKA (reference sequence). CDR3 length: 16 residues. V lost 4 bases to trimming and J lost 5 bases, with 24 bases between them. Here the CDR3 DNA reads TGCAGTGCTACGGCTTCGGGGGAGCGGCCTACCCACGAGCAGTACTTC. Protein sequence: CSATASGERPTHEQYF.

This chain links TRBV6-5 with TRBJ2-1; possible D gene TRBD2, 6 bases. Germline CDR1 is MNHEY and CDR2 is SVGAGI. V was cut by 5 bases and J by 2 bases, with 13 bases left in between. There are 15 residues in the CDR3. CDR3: CASSASGSTYNEQFF. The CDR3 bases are TGTGCCAGCAGTGCGAGCGGGTCCACCTACAATGAGCAGTTCTTC.

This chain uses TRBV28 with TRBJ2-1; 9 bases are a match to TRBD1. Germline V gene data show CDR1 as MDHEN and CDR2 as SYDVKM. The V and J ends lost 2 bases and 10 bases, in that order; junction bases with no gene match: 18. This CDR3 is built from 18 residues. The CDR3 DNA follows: TGTGCCAGCAGTTTAGGACAGGGGCCTCGGGGGCTATCCTACGAGCAGTTCTTC. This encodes CASSLGQGPRGLSYEQFF.

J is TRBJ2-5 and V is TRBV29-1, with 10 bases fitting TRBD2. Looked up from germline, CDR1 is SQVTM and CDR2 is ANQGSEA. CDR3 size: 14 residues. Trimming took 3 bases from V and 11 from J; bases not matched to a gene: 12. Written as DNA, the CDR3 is TGCAGCGTTGATCCTGGACTAGCGGACAATGAGCAGTACTTC. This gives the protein CSVDPGLADNEQYF.

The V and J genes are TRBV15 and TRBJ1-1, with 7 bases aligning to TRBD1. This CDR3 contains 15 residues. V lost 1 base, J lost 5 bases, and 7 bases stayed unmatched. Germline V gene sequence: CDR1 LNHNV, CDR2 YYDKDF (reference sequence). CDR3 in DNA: TGTGCCACCAGCAGAGCTCGGACAGGAGGTACTGAAGCTTTCTTT. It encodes CATSRARTGGTEAFF. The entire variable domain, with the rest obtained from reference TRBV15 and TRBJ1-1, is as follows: DAMVIQNPRYQVTQFGKPVTLSCSQTLNHNVMYWYQQKSSQAPKLLFHYYDKDFNNEADTPDNFQSRRPNTSFCFLDIRSPGLGDTAMYLCATSRARTGGTEAFFGQGTRLTVV.

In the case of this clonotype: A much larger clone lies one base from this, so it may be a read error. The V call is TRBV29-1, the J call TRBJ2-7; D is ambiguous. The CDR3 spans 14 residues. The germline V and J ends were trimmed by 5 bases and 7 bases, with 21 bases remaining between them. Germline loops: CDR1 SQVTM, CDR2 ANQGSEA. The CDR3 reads CSVRPPTQYNEQYF. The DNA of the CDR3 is TGCAGCGTTCGCCCCCCAACCCAATACAATGAGCAGTACTTC.

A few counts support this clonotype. This chain's CDR3 is CASSLRPGKVYEQYF. CDR3 nucleotides: TGTGCCAGCAGCTTGCGGCCGGGAAAGGTCTACGAGCAGTACTTC. The V and J genes are TRBV5-6 and TRBJ2-7, with D perhaps TRBD2 (5 bases). CDR1 is SGHDT, CDR2 YYEEEE, per germline. V was trimmed by 1 base and J by 3 bases, leaving 14 bases between them. CDR3 length: 15 residues.

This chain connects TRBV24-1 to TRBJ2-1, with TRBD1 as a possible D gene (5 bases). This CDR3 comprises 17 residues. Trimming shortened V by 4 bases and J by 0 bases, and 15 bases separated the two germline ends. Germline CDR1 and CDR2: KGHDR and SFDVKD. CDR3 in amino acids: CATSDSDSRLSYNEQFF. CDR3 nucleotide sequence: TGTGCCACCAGTGACTCCGACAGCCGACTCTCCTACAATGAGCAGTTCTTC.

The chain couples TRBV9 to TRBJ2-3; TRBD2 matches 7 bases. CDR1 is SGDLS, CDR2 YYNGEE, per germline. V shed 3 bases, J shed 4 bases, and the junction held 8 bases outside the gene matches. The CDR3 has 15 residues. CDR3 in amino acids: CASSAGGLPSDTQYF. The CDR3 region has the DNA TGTGCCAGCAGCGCCGGGGGACTACCCTCAGATACGCAGTATTTT.

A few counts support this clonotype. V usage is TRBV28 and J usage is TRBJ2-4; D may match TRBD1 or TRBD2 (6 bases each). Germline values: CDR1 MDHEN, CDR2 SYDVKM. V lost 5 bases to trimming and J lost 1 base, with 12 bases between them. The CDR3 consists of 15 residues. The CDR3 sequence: CASSRGGSAKNIQYF. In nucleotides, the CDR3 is TGTGCCAGCAGTCGAGGGGGGTCGGCCAAAAACATTCAGTACTTC.

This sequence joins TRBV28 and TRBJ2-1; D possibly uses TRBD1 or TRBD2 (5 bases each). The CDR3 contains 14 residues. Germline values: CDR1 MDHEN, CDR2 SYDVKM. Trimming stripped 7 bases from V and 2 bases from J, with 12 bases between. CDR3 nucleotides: TGTGCCAGCACCCGGGACGTCCCCTACAATGAGCAGTTCTTC. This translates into CASTRDVPYNEQFF. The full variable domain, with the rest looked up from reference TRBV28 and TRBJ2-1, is DVKVTQSSRYLVKRTGEKVFLECVQDMDHENMFWYRQDPGLGLRLIYFSYDVKMKEKGDIPEGYSVSREKKERFSLILESASTNQTSMYLCASTRDVPYNEQFFGPGTRLTVL.

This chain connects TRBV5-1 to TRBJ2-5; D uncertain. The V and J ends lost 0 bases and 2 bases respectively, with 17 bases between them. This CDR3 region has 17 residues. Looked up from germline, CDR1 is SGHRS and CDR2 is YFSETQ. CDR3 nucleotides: TGCGCCAGCAGCTTGGTGGGTTGGGCTATTAATCAAGAGACCCAGTACTTC. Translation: CASSLVGWAINQETQYF.

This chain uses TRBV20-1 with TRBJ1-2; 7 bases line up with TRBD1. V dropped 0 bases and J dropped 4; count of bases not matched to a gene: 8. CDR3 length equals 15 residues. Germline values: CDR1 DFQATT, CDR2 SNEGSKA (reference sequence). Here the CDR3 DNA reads TGCAGTGCTAGAGAGACAGGGACCCTCTCCTATGGCTACACCTTC. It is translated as CSARETGTLSYGYTF.

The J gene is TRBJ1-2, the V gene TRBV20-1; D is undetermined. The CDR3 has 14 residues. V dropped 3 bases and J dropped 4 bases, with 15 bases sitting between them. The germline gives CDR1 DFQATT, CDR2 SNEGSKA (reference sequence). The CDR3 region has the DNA TGCAGTGCTAGGAGGGTCAGCTCTCGCTATGGCTACACCTTC. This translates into CSARRVSSRYGYTF.

The CDR3, as DNA: TGCAGTGCTAGAGAGGGGACTAGCGGGAGGGATACGCAGTATTTT. Translating it yields CSAREGTSGRDTQYF. The chain uses TRBV20-1 and TRBJ2-3; 15 bases agree with TRBD2. The V gene end was trimmed by 0 bases and the J gene end by 6 bases; junction bases not matched to a gene: 1. Germline V gene data show CDR1 as DFQATT and CDR2 as SNEGSKA (reference sequence). The CDR3 loop spans 15 amino acids.

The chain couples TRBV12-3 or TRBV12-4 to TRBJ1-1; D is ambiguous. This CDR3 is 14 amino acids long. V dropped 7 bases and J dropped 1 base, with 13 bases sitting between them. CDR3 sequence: CASITGLGNTEAFF. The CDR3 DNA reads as TGTGCCAGCATTACCGGATTGGGGAACACTGAAGCTTTCTTT.